Listed below are T cell receptor beta chains from one sample, sequenced in a study of CD8 T cells in Susac syndrome. TCRdb re-derived calls from the immunoSEQ multiplex PCR reads in MiXCR, one entry per CDR3 protein. The sample yields 160,000 or so distinct CDR3 sequences, roughly 94% seen once. The specimen sequenced was CD8+ T cells from PBMCs. The source is a human donor with multiple sclerosis. CDR3s include the opening cysteine and the closing phenylalanine or tryptophan. D genes are given only for firm matches. Clone size is given for some rows only: seen once, a few or many times, or a class if the clone is expanded.

CASSHHLSGANVLTF	TGTGCCAGCAGCCACCATCTTAGTGGGGCCAACGTCCTGACTTTC	.	TRBV9	TRBJ2-6	.
CASSLTGTGGTQYF	TGTGCCAGCAGCCTTACCGGGACAGGGGGGACCCAGTACTTC	TRBD1	TRBV28	TRBJ2-5	.
CSAAGPTPTQYF	TGCAGTGCTGCGGGACCGACCCCGACCCAGTACTTC	.	TRBV20-1	TRBJ2-5	.
CASSLDQSLRGYTF	TGTGCCAGCAGCTTAGACCAGTCTCTCCGGGGCTACACCTTC	.	TRBV13	TRBJ1-2	.
CSVQTGSAYEQYF	TGCAGCGTACAAACAGGGTCAGCCTACGAGCAGTACTTC	.	TRBV29-1	TRBJ2-7	.
CATQTGETEAFF	TGTGCCACTCAGACCGGGGAGACTGAAGCTTTCTTT	.	TRBV19	TRBJ1-1	.
CASSQEGGSPLHF	TGCGCCAGCAGCCAAGAAGGGGGATCACCCCTCCACTTT	.	TRBV4-3	TRBJ1-6	.
CASSGGKRAETQYF	TGTGCCAGCAGCGGGGGGAAAAGGGCTGAGACCCAGTACTTC	.	TRBV9	TRBJ2-5	.
CASSRGRYFTEAFF	TGTGCCAGCAGCCGGGGCCGATACTTCACTGAAGCTTTCTTT	.	TRBV7-9	TRBJ1-1	.
CASSQLPTEEIQYF	TGTGCCAGCAGCCAATTACCTACTGAAGAGATCCAGTACTTC	.	TRBV3-1	TRBJ2-5	.
CAVLGYRDRELFF	TGTGCCGTCCTAGGGTATAGGGACAGAGAGCTGTTTTTT	TRBD1	TRBV4-2	TRBJ2-2	.
CASSHGESSYNEQLF	TGCGCCAGCAGCCACGGGGAAAGCTCCTACAATGAGCAGCTCTTC	.	TRBV5-1	TRBJ2-1	.
CASSSGTATGELFF	TGTGCCAGCAGCTCCGGGACGGCGACCGGGGAGCTGTTTTTT	.	TRBV14	TRBJ2-2	.
CASSQQGQRDTQYF	TGTGCCAGCAGCCAACAAGGACAACGGGATACGCAGTATTTT	.	TRBV3-1	TRBJ2-3	once
CSVVDRPGEQFF	TGCAGCGTTGTTGACAGGCCGGGGGAGCAGTTCTTC	.	TRBV29-1	TRBJ2-1	once
CASSLSDRGLGTDTQYF	TGTGCCAGCAGTTTATCTGACAGGGGTTTGGGCACAGATACGCAGTATTTT	TRBD1	TRBV27	TRBJ2-3	once
CASSFGTGANSPLHF	TGTGCCAGCAGCTTCGGGACAGGAGCAAATTCACCCCTCCACTTT	TRBD1	TRBV5-6	TRBJ1-6	.
CSVYGGAKNEQFF	TGCAGCGTTTACGGGGGGGCTAAGAATGAGCAGTTCTTC	TRBD2	TRBV29-1	TRBJ2-1	.
CAWSVAGFYEQYF	TGTGCCTGGAGTGTGGCGGGATTTTACGAGCAGTACTTC	.	TRBV30	TRBJ2-7	.
CASSSTRPAETQYF	TGCGCCAGCAGCTCGACTAGACCGGCGGAGACCCAGTACTTC	.	TRBV5-1	TRBJ2-5	.
CASSLGRRDEQYF	TGTGCCAGCAGCTTAGGGAGGCGCGACGAGCAGTACTTC	.	TRBV7-9	TRBJ2-7	.
CASSLLGTEAFF	TGTGCCAGCAGCTTGTTAGGCACTGAAGCTTTCTTT	.	TRBV5-4	TRBJ1-1	few
CASSVGDSNQPQHF	TGTGCCAGCAGCGTAGGTGACTCCAATCAGCCCCAGCATTTT	.	TRBV9	TRBJ1-5	few
CASSPGRIGFGYTF	TGTGCCAGCAGCCCGGGCAGAATAGGGTTCGGCTACACCTTC	.	TRBV3-1	TRBJ1-2	.
CSVVGREEPPWNTEAFF	TGCAGCGTTGTAGGCAGGGAGGAACCGCCCTGGAACACTGAAGCTTTCTTT	.	TRBV29-1	TRBJ1-1	.
CARVPGQGANRSEKLFF	TGTGCCAGGGTACCGGGACAGGGGGCAAATAGGAGTGAAAAACTGTTTTTT	TRBD1	TRBV2	TRBJ1-4	.
CASISGGELFF	TGTGCCAGCATTTCCGGTGGGGAGCTGTTTTTT	.	TRBV25-1	TRBJ2-2	.
CSARPRGDYEQYF	TGCAGTGCTAGACCCCGGGGGGACTACGAGCAGTACTTC	TRBD2	TRBV20-1	TRBJ2-7	.
CSPGGVGGALAKNIQYF	TGCAGCCCAGGCGGGGTAGGAGGGGCCTTAGCCAAAAACATTCAGTACTTC	.	TRBV29-1	TRBJ2-4	once
CASSDDRDVDEQYF	TGTGCCAGCAGTGACGACAGGGACGTTGACGAGCAGTACTTC	TRBD1	TRBV2	TRBJ2-7	.
CASSTTATNEKLFF	TGTGCCAGCAGCACGACGGCAACTAATGAAAAACTGTTTTTT	.	TRBV7-9	TRBJ1-4	.